The present T cell receptor beta chain was sequenced within a study of shared clonotypes between healthy human individuals. Study-wide points: The four-donor shared clonotypes exceeded non-shared clonotypes in generation probability, with non-shared ones scoring lower. Rarefaction showed sorted-subset sequencing was incomplete despite large depth. The diversity represented, both genetic and in exposure history, was limited by few donors.

Per the original methods: Junction-only sequences without quality scores were provided by ImmunoSEQ, so filtering was different. Clones were read by immunoSEQ multiplex PCR, and TCRdb kept only the in-frame ones, dropping some. V, J and clone size were drawn from that table, and D and trimming were deduced from the DNA. The sample has approximately 1,500,000 clones; roughly 96% are singletons. Details on this clone: The antigen remains undetermined.

This CDR3 region has 15 residues. Trimming cost V 0 bases and J 0 bases, with 8 bases left between them. Germline assignment: CDR1 SGHVS and CDR2 FNYEAQ. The V and J genes are TRBV7-6 and TRBJ2-5, with D perhaps TRBD2 (5 bases). Material for sequencing was naive CD4+ T cells sorted from blood. Subset meaning: CD45RA+ positively selected. This receptor was obtained from a man younger than 40 in good health. CDR3 protein: CASSLALLDQETQYF. In DNA form, the CDR3 reads TGTGCCAGCAGCTTAGCATTACTAGACCAAGAGACCCAGTACTTC.